This entry lists 12 T cell receptor beta chains sequenced from one sample in a study of blood T cells in healthy people across ages (dated by TCRdb to between 2014 and 2017). Libraries came from 5' RACE. Sequencing relied on an Illumina HiSeq 2500. A second PCR of roughly 7 to 12 cycles was performed with a sample-barcoded 5' primer and a J-beta primer mix. TCRdb passed the public sequencing reads through fastp at Q25 and MiXCR, retaining productive beta sequences. Rows with a matching CDR3 protein are joined into one entry that keeps the most common DNA and genes. The sample profile shows hundreds of thousands of distinct CDR3 sequences; 35% to 50% of them were found once. The leading ten clones occupy about 32% of the sample. Sequences were obtained from blood. These receptors were obtained from a man aged 80 or over in good health.

This chain links TRBV10-2 with TRBJ2-5, with 8 bases identical to TRBD2. The closer fit of TRBJ2-7 to the DNA end suggests the J call may be wrong. Germline assignment: CDR1 WSHSY and CDR2 SAAADI. The CDR3 consists of 14 residues. The DNA for the CDR3 is TGCGCCAGCAGGACCAGCGGGAGAGCAGGCGAGCAGTACTTC. This gives the protein CASRTSGRAGEQYF.

The J gene is TRBJ1-1, the V gene TRBV3-1, with 8 bases lining up with TRBD1. Trimming removed 11 bases from V and 7 bases from J; junction bases left unmatched: 9. The CDR3 runs 12 residues. CDR1 is LGHDT, CDR2 YNNKEL, per germline (reference sequence). The CDR3 region has the DNA TGTGCCGGTCGGACAGGGTTGGGTGAAGCTTTCTTT. Amino acid sequence: CAGRTGLGEAFF.

There are many counts of this clonotype. V is TRBV4-3 and J is TRBJ2-4; D call uncertain. Germline V CDR1 and CDR2: LGHNA, YSLEER. V dropped 1 base and J dropped 11 bases, with 12 bases sitting between them. This CDR3 region has 13 residues. The CDR3 here is CASSQVRQSVQYF. The DNA for the CDR3 is TGCGCCAGCAGCCAAGTAAGGCAGTCGGTTCAGTACTTC.

This clonotype came up once. A much larger clone is a single base away; this may be a read error. The rearrangement uses TRBV10-3 and TRBJ2-1; TRBD2 matches 8 bases. Germline CDR1 reads ENHRY; CDR2 reads SYGVKD. The trim removed 8 bases at V and 10 bases at J, leaving 13 bases unmatched. The CDR3 is 14 residues long. The CDR3 DNA follows: TGTGCCATCTCCCCCCTGAGCGGGAGTAACGAGCAGTTCTTC. This codes for CAISPLSGSNEQFF.

This clonotype was observed a handful of times. The V and J genes are TRBV5-1 and TRBJ2-7, with 8 positions matching TRBD1. The CDR3 is made up of 15 amino acids. The J segment lost 3 bases and the V segment lost 4 bases, leaving 9 bases of the junction unmatched. CDR1 SGHRS and CDR2 YFSETQ come from the germline V gene. The CDR3 DNA sequence: TGCGCCAGCAGCCCCGGGACAGGAGTTCTCTACGAGCAGTACTTC. It codes for CASSPGTGVLYEQYF.

CDR3 in amino acids: CASSATLYEQYF. DNA of the CDR3: TGTGCCAGCAGTGCGACTCTCTACGAGCAGTACTTC. This sequence joins TRBV2 and TRBJ2-7; D is unclear. The germline V and J ends were trimmed by 4 bases and 3 bases, with 7 bases remaining between them. Germline-derived CDR1 and CDR2 are SNHLY and FYNNEI. CDR3 size: 12 residues.

This chain joins TRBV18 and TRBJ2-7; no firm D call. The germline V gene has CDR1 KGHSH and CDR2 LQKENI. Trimming shortened V by 10 bases and J by 0 bases, and 13 bases separated the two germline ends. This CDR3 contains 13 residues. The CDR3 DNA follows: TGTGCCACTGGGCTGCCCTCCTCCTACGAGCAGTACTTC. Translated, it gives CATGLPSSYEQYF.

This clonotype has only a few counts. The rearrangement uses TRBV7-2 and TRBJ2-3; TRBD2 matches at 7 bases. CDR1 and CDR2 (germline): SGHTA, FQGNSA. With 4 bases clipped from V and 1 base from J, the junction kept 5 bases outside the gene matches. CDR3 length equals 15 residues. The chain's CDR3 is CASSSSGIGTDTQYF. The DNA of the CDR3 is TGTGCCAGCAGCTCGAGCGGGATAGGCACAGATACGCAGTATTTT.

The chain uses TRBV7-2 and TRBJ2-1; D is possibly TRBD1 (6 bases). The CDR3 totals 14 residues. The V and J ends lost 5 bases and 10 bases respectively, with 18 bases between them. Germline assignment: CDR1 SGHTA and CDR2 FQGNSA. Here the CDR3 reads CASSTSDRNKEQFF. For the CDR3, the DNA is TGTGCCAGCAGCACATCAGACAGGAATAAGGAGCAGTTCTTC.

V gene TRBV5-1 combines with J gene TRBJ2-6; 9 bases match TRBD1. The CDR3 is made up of 17 amino acids. CDR1 and CDR2 (germline): SGHRS, YFSETQ. V lost 5 bases to trimming and J lost 1 base; unmatched junction nucleotides: 7. CDR3 DNA sequence: TGCGCCAGCAGAGAATCCGGGACAGGGTCTGGGGCCAACGTCCTGACTTTC. Its translation: CASRESGTGSGANVLTF.

This clonotype was counted a single time. V and J are TRBV2 and TRBJ2-1, with 12 bases matching TRBD1. The V segment lost 6 bases and the J segment 13 bases; nucleotides outside the gene matches: 10. Germline V gene sequence: CDR1 SNHLY, CDR2 FYNNEI. The CDR3 covers 14 residues. The CDR3 region is CASRGTGGEETQFF. For the CDR3, the DNA is TGTGCCAGCAGGGGGACAGGGGGCGAAGAGACCCAGTTCTTC.

In its sample, this clonotype was seen a few times. This CDR3 is CASSQSPTGAEGQPQHF. The CDR3 DNA is TGTGCCAGCAGCCAATCACCGACAGGGGCCGAAGGGCAGCCCCAGCATTTT. The chain combines TRBV7-2 with TRBJ1-5, with 8 bases fitting TRBD1. J lost 7 bases, V lost 5 bases, and 16 bases had no gene match. The CDR3 covers 17 residues. Per the germline V gene, CDR1 is SGHTA and CDR2 is FQGNSA.